Given below is one TCR beta chain in context. Its antigen is currently unknown. The data were taken from a study of CD8+ T cells in alopecia areata. Looking at the study overall: Treated patients were scored for severity by percent of scalp affected. Broader study findings: Lesional scalp displayed greater clonality than normal scalp, most notably in alopecia totalis/universalis.

Stated treatment: oral pan-JAK inhibitor, 5-10 mg twice daily. Lesional scalp tissue (obtained by punch biopsy) and peripheral blood were collected from alopecia areata patients. Sequencing templates came from extracted RNA that was reverse transcribed into cDNA. The data were produced by immunoSEQ multiplex PCR, yet TCRdb's version contains in-frame clones alone and is incomplete. The repertoire holds around 4,200 clones, roughly 71% seen once, with roughly 8% in the top ten. V lost 0 bases, J lost 2 bases, and 7 bases lay in between. There are 14 residues in the CDR3. Germline CDR1 SGHRS, CDR2 YFSETQ.

The V and J genes are TRBV5-1 and TRBJ2-3, with unresolved D. The receptor was isolated from a human donor with alopecia areata. The sample here was skin, taken at week 24, from a patient treated with tofacitinib. CDR3 protein: CASSLDMFTDTQYF. The CDR3 DNA reads TGCGCCAGCAGCTTGGACATGTTCACAGATACGCAGTATTTT.